This TCR beta chain is drawn from a study of blood T cell repertoires in COVID-19. Turning to the study itself: The cDNA or gDNA used as material had been derived from T cells, B-cell-depleted T cells, or PBMCs.

The CDR3 extends over 15 amino acids. After removal of 4 bases from V and 6 bases from J, the junction contained 7 bases not matched to a gene. In germline, CDR1 is KGHDR, CDR2 SFDVKD. Per the original data handling: Nucleated cell number was recorded as an estimate derived from reference gene primer amplification. Method: immunoSEQ multiplex PCR; TCRdb's copy keeps in-frame clones and lacks some. That table gives V, J and clone size, and the DNA gave D and trimming. The data contain roughly 340,000 clones, more than 70% of them seen just once; the ten biggest clones take up 2.5% to 3.5%. Enrolled during active infection, Seattle patients were then followed longitudinally.

This receptor was identified in a woman aged 25 to 39 with COVID-19, enrolled during active disease. The specimen sequenced was peripheral blood. The chain links TRBV24-1 to TRBJ2-2; 7 nucleotides align to TRBD1. CDR3 nucleotides: TGTGCCACCAGTGACCGAAAAGGACAGGCCGGGGAGCTGTTTTTT. Protein: CATSDRKGQAGELFF.